This entry features one TCR beta chain sequence. The antigen this receptor binds is unknown. No per-base quality is available; no much larger clone lies one base away. The intended sense of this specimen's time point label: recipient sample about 28 days before transplant, after cytoreduction. Blood samples were obtained from recipients approximately 28 days before transplant and at days 30, 100 and 180 after transplant. Using Nuclei Lysis Solution, genomic DNA was extracted from unfractionated peripheral blood mononuclear cells that were either fresh or cryopreserved. The CDR3 goes from the cysteine to the phenylalanine over 14 residues. Only the CDR3 portion is preserved as DNA: 42 bases, with reading frame beginning at the first base. CDR1 and CDR2, looked up from the germline V gene (reference sequence), are SEHNR and FQNEAQ. Relative to germline, V is 1 base shorter and J is 4 bases shorter, with 10 bases between their ends.

This specimen comes from a study of T cell clonotyping in hematopoietic cell transplantation (dated by TCRdb to about 2021). For context, the study as a whole: Recipient samples taken before transplant were obtained following cytoreduction. A total of 150 or so blood samples were gathered in the study from over 30 consecutive transplant recipients along with their related donors. Patients were recruited between 2015 and January 2017 and followed until late 2020 or death. Paper-wide results and their limitations: After transplant, TCR diversity in recipients dropped, and pathologically expanded clonotypes climbed progressively between day 30 and day 180. Donor and pretransplant recipient Inverse Simpson Index values predicted broader posttransplant TCR repertoire diversity. Just a small fraction of recipient repertoires overlapped with donor repertoires, and more than 95% appeared de novo at the given depth. The sample size was limited and the cells went unsorted, which meant the CD4 and CD8 repertoire contributions could not be told apart.

With the immunoSEQ assay, which is a bias-controlled multiplex PCR relying on V- and J-specific primers, TCR beta CDR3 regions were amplified from genomic DNA. In a second PCR step, the CDR3 amplicons were tagged with a proprietary barcode plus Illumina adapter sequences. An Illumina MiSeq instrument was used to sequence the CDR3 libraries. In the authors' own workflow: Export and quality control were done with immunoSEQ Analyzer 3.0, while downstream analyses used R Bioconductor and Immunarch. Only productive rearrangements in the normalized downsampled data set went into calculating the repertoire metrics. Clonotypes larger than 5 templates in the normalized cohort were defined as pathologically expanded. Repertoire diversity was measured with the Inverse Simpson Index. To capture all clonotypes, CMV-specificity analyses were performed on the non-normalized data set. The clones in this table, taken by TCRdb from immuneACCESS, are in-frame only. Not every clone is retained; where verified, under half of the shortfall comes from an unresolved V gene, and the cause of the rest is unknown. V and J calls and clone size are given by that table; D and trimming were obtained from the DNA. Counted in this sample were some 50,000 clones; roughly 85% of them appeared once. Approximately 5.3% of the sample lies in the top ten.

This TCR derives from a man in his 60s with myelodysplastic syndrome. Some clones in this sample may be carry-over from other donors' samples. The sequencing here drew on peripheral blood mononuclear cells, taken before stem cell transplant. The chain links TRBV7-9 with TRBJ2-5; no D gene call is confident. The nucleotides are TGTGCCAGCAGCTTAGAGGCCGGCCGAGAGACCCAGTACTTC. Translated, this is CASSLEAGRETQYF.